The 20 T cell receptor beta chains in this list originate from one sample, sequenced in a study of vaccination and CD4 T cells after COVID-19 (dated by TCRdb to between 2021 and 2023). What these receptors recognize is not known. Libraries were built with PCR. Sequencing took place on an Illumina iSeq 100. DNA from cultured CD4+ T cells was subjected to TCR sequencing with the Oncomine TCR Beta short-read assay at the Johns Hopkins FTIC core. TCRdb reprocessing: public reads trimmed at Q25 with fastp, clones called with MiXCR, in-frame beta chains kept. Rows with one shared CDR3 protein collapse into an entry with the most common genes and DNA. In this sample the table shows 5,500 or so distinct CDR3 sequences, roughly two thirds of which occur a single time. In total, the top ten clones hold about 19% of the sample. The treatment or condition label for this specimen denotes: roughly ten-day PBMC culture with coronavirus spike peptide pools or control peptides (ViraFEST assay).

What was sequenced was CD4+ T cells from blood, cultured in vitro. These receptors originate from a human donor who had recovered from COVID-19.

This clonotype was recorded a few times. The chain couples TRBV20-1 to TRBJ1-5, with no clear D. The germline CDR1 and CDR2 sequences are DFQATT and SNEGSKA (reference sequence). The CDR3 spans 14 residues. V was pared by 2 bases and J by 4 bases, with 12 bases between. CDR3 in amino acids: CSARQEFHNQPQHF. In DNA, the CDR3 is TGCAGTGCTAGACAGGAGTTCCATAATCAGCCCCAGCATTTT.

The chain carries TRBV2 and TRBJ1-2; the D gene is possibly TRBD1 (5 bases). The germline gives CDR1 SNHLY, CDR2 FYNNEI. Trimming shortened V by 6 bases and J by 4 bases, and 15 bases separated the two germline ends. The CDR3 is 14 amino acids. This CDR3 reads CASSREARVYGYTF. The CDR3 DNA follows: TGTGCCAGCAGCAGGGAGGCCCGCGTCTATGGCTACACCTTC.

The rearrangement uses TRBV12-3 or TRBV12-4 and TRBJ1-1; weak D call: TRBD1 (5 bases). This CDR3 is built from 14 residues. V was shortened by 6 bases and J by 2 bases, with 13 bases between the two germline ends. The CDR3 loop is CASSQEGLNTEAFF. In DNA, the CDR3 is TGTGCCAGCAGCCAAGAGGGGCTAAACACTGAAGCTTTCTTT.

This clonotype has a handful of counts. The CDR3 DNA reads as TGTGCCAGCAGTTCGGACAATTCTCGAGGAAACACCATATATTTT. Amino acids: CASSSDNSRGNTIYF. The chain carries TRBV12-3 or TRBV12-4 and TRBJ1-3; D perhaps matches TRBD1 (5 bases). CDR3 size: 15 residues. Between the trimmed V and J ends, which lost 4 bases and 4 bases, there was a span of 14 bases.

The CDR3 DNA follows: TGTGCCAGCAGCTTAGAGGGGTCCAGAGCTCGTGGGGATACGCAGTATTTT. Protein sequence: CASSLEGSRARGDTQYF. The chain uses TRBV11-3 and TRBJ2-3; unclear D gene. The CDR3 length is 17 residues. Germline assignment: CDR1 SGHNT and CDR2 YENEEA. Trimming removed 0 bases at V and 6 bases at J, with 19 bases between.

This clonotype was counted once. The chain couples TRBV6-1 to TRBJ2-3, with TRBD2 matching over 9 bases. The CDR3 length is 14 residues. Losses at the gene ends were 7 bases for V and 1 base for J; bases not matched to a gene: 3. Germline V gene data show CDR1 as MNHNS and CDR2 as SASEGT. DNA for the CDR3: TGTGCCAGCAAGCGGACTAGCGGCACAGATACGCAGTATTTT. Amino acid sequence: CASKRTSGTDTQYF.

This chain connects TRBV27 to TRBJ1-5, with TRBD1 as a possible D gene (5 bases). The CDR3 is 14 residues long. The germline V gene has CDR1 MNHEY and CDR2 SMNVEV (reference sequence). Trimming stripped 2 bases from V and 9 bases from J, with 14 bases between. This CDR3 reads CASSLGGTAGPQHF. The CDR3, as DNA: TGTGCCAGCAGTTTAGGGGGAACAGCAGGGCCCCAGCATTTT.

This clonotype was detected once. The chain employs TRBV21-1 and TRBJ2-7; TRBD1, the table's D call, was not compared with the DNA. TRBV21-1 is noted as a pseudogene. The CDR3 contains 18 residues. For the CDR3, the DNA is TGTGCCAGCAGCAAAGCTCCTGTCGGACAGGGCCCCAACTACGAGCAGTACTTC. Its protein is CASSKAPVGQGPNYEQYF.

This clonotype was seen a single time. The genes are TRBV6-1 and TRBJ2-4; the D gene is possibly TRBD2 (7 bases). V lost 6 bases, J lost 0 bases, and 18 bases lay in between. Germline-derived CDR1 and CDR2 are MNHNS and SASEGT. This CDR3 has 17 residues. In DNA form, the CDR3 reads TGTGCCAGCAGCCTCGGCGGGGGCGGGGTAGCCAAAAACATTCAGTACTTC. Residues: CASSLGGGGVAKNIQYF.

The chain carries TRBV11-2 and TRBJ2-5, with D possibly being TRBD2 (5 bases). The CDR3 has 15 amino acids. V dropped 5 bases and J dropped 2 bases, with 15 bases sitting between them. Germline CDR1 is SGHAT and CDR2 is FQNNGV. CDR3 sequence: CASSRRRWKQETQYF. CDR3 nucleotide sequence: TGTGCCAGCAGCCGGCGGAGGTGGAAGCAAGAGACCCAGTACTTC.

The rearrangement uses TRBV7-2 and TRBJ1-2; 10 bases match TRBD1. The germline gives CDR1 SGHTA, CDR2 FQGNSA. The V and J ends lost 1 base and 5 bases, in that order; junction bases with no gene match: 4. The CDR3 covers 15 residues. As DNA, the CDR3 is TGTGCCAGCAGCTTAGGACAGGGGGCGGTTTATGGCTACACCTTC. Translated, it gives CASSLGQGAVYGYTF.

This clonotype was counted a single time. J is TRBJ1-2 and V is TRBV6-1; D may be TRBD1 (5 bases). The CDR3 extends over 13 amino acids. V was trimmed by 9 bases and J by 8 bases, leaving 19 bases between them. Germline-derived CDR1 and CDR2 are MNHNS and SASEGT. The CDR3 DNA reads TGTGCCAGGGGGGGAGGGAGTCATGAAGGCTACACCTTC. Translation gives CARGGGSHEGYTF.

As to this clonotype: The junction differs from germline at one of its ends, possibly a read error. The V and J genes are TRBV7-6 and TRBJ2-2; TRBD2 is a possible D gene (5 bases). CDR1 is SGHVS, CDR2 FNYEAQ, per germline. CDR3 length equals 15 residues. The CDR3 region has the DNA TGTGCCAGCAGCCTAGCTAGCCGAAACACCGGGGAGCTGTTTTTT. It translates to CASSLASRNTGELFF.

The CDR3 bases are TGTGCCTGGACTCTCGGCGGATCGCCGTACTTC. This codes for CAWTLGGSPYF. The chain couples TRBV30 to TRBJ2-5; D gene uncertain. The CDR3 is 11 residues long. V lost 4 bases and J 13 bases, leaving 16 bases between the germline ends. CDR1 GTSNPN and CDR2 SVGIG come from the germline V gene (reference sequence).

CDR3 in amino acids: CASSRGTEQYF. In DNA form, the CDR3 reads TGTGCCAGCTCACGGGGGACCGAGCAGTACTTC. The chain has TRBV18 and TRBJ2-7; possibly TRBD1 or TRBD2 for D (5 bases each). The CDR3 extends over 11 amino acids. Germline CDR1 and CDR2: KGHSH and LQKENI. V was cut by 4 bases and J by 6 bases, with 7 bases left in between.

The CDR3 here is CASSLNPGGADQPQHF. The DNA for the CDR3 is TGCGCCAGCAGCTTGAACCCAGGGGGCGCGGATCAGCCCCAGCATTTT. The chain uses TRBV5-1 and TRBJ1-5, with 8 bases matching TRBD1. The junction had 8 bases not matched to a gene; V was cut back by 1 base and J by 5 bases. Germline CDR1 SGHRS, CDR2 YFSETQ. The CDR3 runs 16 residues.

The chain employs TRBV6-2 or TRBV6-3 and TRBJ2-5, with D unresolved. Germline values: CDR1 MNHEY, CDR2 SVGEGT. V gave up 6 bases and J gave up 1 base, with 12 bases separating them. CDR3 length: 14 residues. CDR3 DNA: TGTGCCAGCAGCCACGAGTCCCTCCAAGAGACCCAGTACTTC. This codes for CASSHESLQETQYF.

The chain carries TRBV7-2 and TRBJ2-1, with TRBD2 identical over 7 bases. The germline V gene encodes CDR1 SGHTA and CDR2 FQGNSA. Trimming removed 4 bases from V and 8 bases from J; junction bases left unmatched: 20. The CDR3 has 18 residues. The CDR3 bases are TGTGCCAGCAGCTCCGGCTGGGCTCGGGGGAGGGCCAGATATGAGCAGTTCTTC. Its protein is CASSSGWARGRARYEQFF.

This clonotype is a singleton in its sample. The V gene is TRBV7-2, the J gene TRBJ1-5; D possibly corresponds to TRBD1 (5 bases). Trimming took 2 bases from V and 4 from J, leaving 6 bases between them. The CDR3 is made up of 13 amino acids. CDR1 is SGHTA, CDR2 FQGNSA, per germline. CDR3 DNA sequence: TGTGCCAGCAGCTTACAGGGAAATCAGCCCCAGCATTTT. Amino acid sequence: CASSLQGNQPQHF.

V and J are TRBV19 and TRBJ1-5, with a tentative D call TRBD1 (6 bases). V was trimmed by 1 base and J by 1 base, leaving 8 bases between them. There are 15 residues in the CDR3. Looked up from germline, CDR1 is LNHDA and CDR2 is SQIVND (reference sequence). Here the CDR3 reads CASSIGGGSNQPQHF. The DNA for the CDR3 is TGTGCCAGTAGTATAGGAGGGGGGAGCAATCAGCCCCAGCATTTT.